This T cell receptor beta chain originates from a study of blood T cell repertoires in COVID-19. As for the study in general: From the United States, Italy and Spain came samples of acute and convalescent COVID-19. T cells, B-cell-depleted T cells, or PBMCs provided the cDNA or gDNA that served as material.

Original processing notes: Amplification of reference gene primers was used by the study to estimate nucleated cell counts. Measured with immunoSEQ multiplex PCR; TCRdb has only the in-frame clones, and not every one. That table gives V, J and clone size, and the DNA gave D and trimming. The data hold 130,000 to 150,000 clones, with roughly 83% observed a single time. The specimen was peripheral blood. This TCR was recovered from a woman older than 75 with acute or convalescent COVID-19.

The CDR3 reads CASSSQGMNTEAFF. For the CDR3, the DNA is TGTGCCAGCAGCTCCCAGGGGATGAACACTGAAGCTTTCTTT. The chain couples TRBV11-3 to TRBJ1-1, with a weak D call TRBD1 (6 bases). The germline V and J ends were trimmed by 4 bases and 0 bases, with 9 bases remaining between them. This CDR3 comprises 14 residues. Germline loops: CDR1 SGHNT, CDR2 YENEEA.